The rows below give T cell receptor beta chains drawn from one sample of a study of human T cells and chemical hapten exposure. TCRdb independently ran MiXCR on the RACE reads; one entry per CDR3 protein. This repertoire shows roughly 120,000 distinct CDR3 sequences, approximately 9% found once; its top ten account for about 2%. The sequenced sample consisted of whole blood. The receptors stem from a male donor in good health. Some clones in this sample may be carry-over from other donors' samples. Each CDR3 is given with its conserved first and last residue. Each record gives: J gene, clone size, V gene, D gene, CDR3 protein, CDR3 DNA. The D gene is left open where the match is weak. A row's size may be missing; if present it is once, few, many or a size class.

j_gene: TRBJ2-1
abundance: few
v_gene: TRBV12-5
d_gene: NA
CDR3aa: CASGLVSQGMNNEQFF
CDR3nt: TGTGCTAGTGGTTTGGTTAGTCAGGGGATGAACAATGAGCAGTTCTTC

j_gene: TRBJ2-7
abundance: few
v_gene: TRBV7-6
d_gene: TRBD1
CDR3aa: CASSPRDRVGEQYF
CDR3nt: TGTGCCAGCAGCCCCCGGGACAGGGTTGGCGAGCAGTACTTC

j_gene: TRBJ1-6
abundance: many
v_gene: TRBV20-1
d_gene: TRBD1
CDR3aa: CSAGGTGLGEDSPLHF
CDR3nt: TGCAGTGCTGGCGGGACAGGTCTCGGGGAGGATTCACCCCTCCACTTT

j_gene: TRBJ2-3
abundance: many
v_gene: TRBV12-3/TRBV12-4
d_gene: NA
CDR3aa: CASTIGGGTDTQYF
CDR3nt: TGTGCCAGCACCATAGGAGGGGGCACAGATACGCAGTATTTT

j_gene: TRBJ1-1
abundance: NA
v_gene: TRBV5-1
d_gene: NA
CDR3aa: CASSPRYLRDTEAFF
CDR3nt: TGCGCCAGCAGCCCTAGATACCTTAGGGACACTGAAGCTTTCTTT

j_gene: TRBJ1-1
abundance: few
v_gene: TRBV11-1
d_gene: TRBD1
CDR3aa: CASSLGMDRGEAFF
CDR3nt: TGTGCCAGCAGCTTAGGCATGGACAGGGGAGAAGCTTTCTTT

j_gene: TRBJ2-3
abundance: few
v_gene: TRBV5-6
d_gene: TRBD1
CDR3aa: CASSGTETSTDTQYF
CDR3nt: TGTGCCAGCAGCGGGACAGAGACTTCCACAGATACGCAGTATTTT

j_gene: TRBJ2-3
abundance: few
v_gene: TRBV4-3
d_gene: TRBD1
CDR3aa: CASSPQGDGTDTQYF
CDR3nt: TGCGCCAGCAGCCCTCAGGGGGACGGCACAGATACGCAGTATTTT

j_gene: TRBJ2-7
abundance: many
v_gene: TRBV3-1
d_gene: TRBD2
CDR3aa: CASSPQFERGASYEQYF
CDR3nt: TGTGCCAGCAGCCCCCAATTTGAGCGGGGGGCGTCCTACGAGCAGTACTTC

j_gene: TRBJ1-1
abundance: many
v_gene: TRBV9
d_gene: NA
CDR3aa: CASSVGNSMNTEAFF
CDR3nt: TGTGCCAGCAGCGTAGGGAACAGCATGAACACTGAAGCTTTCTTT

j_gene: TRBJ2-1
abundance: NA
v_gene: TRBV6-6
d_gene: TRBD2
CDR3aa: CASSQTSPNEQFF
CDR3nt: TGTGCCAGCTCGCAGACTAGCCCCAATGAGCAGTTCTTC

j_gene: TRBJ2-3
abundance: NA
v_gene: TRBV7-2
d_gene: NA
CDR3aa: CASSWGSGTDTQYF
CDR3nt: TGTGCCAGCAGCTGGGGTAGCGGCACAGATACGCAGTATTTT

j_gene: TRBJ1-1
abundance: NA
v_gene: TRBV6-1
d_gene: TRBD1
CDR3aa: CASSTRPDRVGTEAFF
CDR3nt: TGTGCCAGCAGTACCCGACCGGACAGGGTTGGCACTGAAGCTTTCTTT

j_gene: TRBJ2-6
abundance: few
v_gene: TRBV7-2
d_gene: NA
CDR3aa: CASSLEGRTSGANVLTF
CDR3nt: TGTGCCAGCAGCTTAGAGGGACGGACCTCTGGGGCCAACGTCCTGACTTTC

j_gene: TRBJ2-1
abundance: NA
v_gene: TRBV4-1
d_gene: TRBD2
CDR3aa: CASSQGGAGAPYDEQFF
CDR3nt: TGCGCCAGCAGCCAAGGAGGGGCGGGAGCACCCTACGATGAGCAGTTCTTC

j_gene: TRBJ2-2
abundance: many
v_gene: TRBV3-1
d_gene: TRBD2
CDR3aa: CASSLGTSGVSGELFF
CDR3nt: TGTGCCAGCAGCCTCGGGACTAGCGGGGTATCCGGGGAGCTGTTTTTT

j_gene: TRBJ2-3
abundance: many
v_gene: TRBV15
d_gene: TRBD2
CDR3aa: CATSSIKTSSSTDTQYF
CDR3nt: TGTGCCACCAGCAGCATAAAGACTAGCTCTAGCACAGATACGCAGTATTTT

j_gene: TRBJ1-2
abundance: NA
v_gene: TRBV9
d_gene: TRBD1
CDR3aa: CASGRGQGIGGYTF
CDR3nt: TGTGCGAGCGGACGGGGACAGGGGATCGGTGGCTACACCTTC

j_gene: TRBJ1-2
abundance: NA
v_gene: TRBV19
d_gene: NA
CDR3aa: CASSIGGPGYTF
CDR3nt: TGTGCCAGTAGTATTGGGGGACCTGGCTACACCTTC

j_gene: TRBJ2-7
abundance: many
v_gene: TRBV18
d_gene: TRBD1
CDR3aa: CASSPGVGTGTYEQYF
CDR3nt: TGTGCCAGCTCACCAGGTGTCGGGACAGGGACCTACGAGCAGTACTTC

j_gene: TRBJ1-1
abundance: NA
v_gene: TRBV12-3/TRBV12-4
d_gene: TRBD1
CDR3aa: CASSPGQDLNTEAFF
CDR3nt: TGTGCCAGCAGTCCAGGACAGGACTTGAACACTGAAGCTTTCTTT

j_gene: TRBJ2-2
abundance: once
v_gene: TRBV4-3
d_gene: TRBD1
CDR3aa: CASSQDRGTGASGELFF
CDR3nt: TGCGCCAGCAGCCAAGATCGGGGGACAGGGGCATCCGGGGAGCTGTTTTTT

j_gene: TRBJ2-2
abundance: few
v_gene: TRBV29-1
d_gene: NA
CDR3aa: CSVAPSGELFF
CDR3nt: TGCAGCGTTGCTCCCTCCGGGGAGCTGTTTTTT

j_gene: TRBJ1-2
abundance: many
v_gene: TRBV19
d_gene: NA
CDR3aa: CASSGPGIGGYTF
CDR3nt: TGTGCCAGTAGTGGCCCGGGAATCGGAGGCTACACCTTC

j_gene: TRBJ2-3
abundance: many
v_gene: TRBV7-8
d_gene: TRBD2
CDR3aa: CASGPTSGTDTQYF
CDR3nt: TGTGCCAGCGGACCGACTAGCGGCACAGATACGCAGTATTTT

j_gene: TRBJ2-2
abundance: few
v_gene: TRBV6-6
d_gene: TRBD2
CDR3aa: CASSYTGLAGGNTGELFF
CDR3nt: TGTGCCAGCAGTTACACCGGACTAGCGGGAGGGAACACCGGGGAGCTGTTTTTT